A single sample is the source of the 31 T cell receptor beta chains below, sequenced in a study of cytomegalovirus exposure and HLA in healthy donors. It was with 60 Vbeta and 13 Jbeta primers that the PCR ran. Measured with immunoSEQ multiplex PCR; TCRdb has only the in-frame clones, and not every one. Of some 100,000 clones detected, approximately 80% appear once; the ten largest clones hold under 5%. Sequencing used PBMCs. All receptors come from a female donor in good health and CMV-seropositive.

V usage is TRBV28 and J usage is TRBJ2-1; no clear D. The CDR3 covers 14 residues. Germline V gene sequence: CDR1 MDHEN, CDR2 SYDVKM. V lost 7 bases and J lost 1, with 11 bases in between. CDR3 nucleotide sequence: TGTGCCAGCACCACGGCGGCTTCCTACAATGAGCAGTTCTTC. Protein product: CASTTAASYNEQFF.

V and J are TRBV5-6 and TRBJ1-2, with D tentatively TRBD1 (5 bases). With 2 bases removed from V and 5 bases from J, the gap between germline ends came to 16 bases. CDR3 length: 15 residues. Germline-derived CDR1 and CDR2 are SGHDT and YYEEEE. CDR3 nucleotides: TGTGCCAGCAGCTTCCCTCAAGACAGCCCTTATGGCTACACCTTC. It codes for CASSFPQDSPYGYTF.

The chain recombines TRBV14 with TRBJ2-5, with 7 bases that match TRBD2. V lost 4 bases and J lost 5; bases outside the gene matches: 13. Looked up from germline, CDR1 is SGHDN and CDR2 is FVKESK. This CDR3 is 16 amino acids long. The DNA for the CDR3 is TGTGCCAGCAGCCCAGCATGGGGAGGGAGCGTGGAGACCCAGTACTTC. As protein: CASSPAWGGSVETQYF. The full variable domain, its missing parts supplied by reference TRBV14 and TRBJ2-5, is EAGVTQFPSHSVIEKGQTVTLRCDPISGHDNLYWYRRVMGKEIKFLLHFVKESKQDESGMPNNRFLAERTGGTYSTLKVQPAELEDSGVYFCASSPAWGGSVETQYFGPGTRLLVL.

This clone has a handful of counts. The J gene is TRBJ2-1, the V gene TRBV6-5; TRBD2 might be the D (6 bases). Trimming cost V 6 bases and J 1 base, with 13 bases left between them. Germline CDR1 is MNHEY and CDR2 is SVGAGI. This CDR3 contains 15 residues. The CDR3 sequence is CASSLASVSYNEQFF. DNA for the CDR3: TGTGCCAGCAGCCTAGCTAGCGTTTCCTACAATGAGCAGTTCTTC.

CDR3 protein: CAWSQEGVEGGYTF. CDR3 in DNA: TGTGCCTGGAGTCAAGAGGGGGTAGAGGGTGGCTACACCTTC. The genes are TRBV30 and TRBJ1-2; maybe TRBD1 (6 bases). V lost 2 bases to trimming and J lost 7 bases, with 17 bases between them. Germline V gene lookup returns CDR1 GTSNPN and CDR2 SVGIG (reference sequence). The CDR3 consists of 14 residues.

The rearrangement uses TRBV6-5 and TRBJ1-2, with 8 bases identical to TRBD1. The germline gives CDR1 MNHEY, CDR2 SVGAGI. After removal of 7 bases from V and 4 bases from J, the junction contained 8 bases not matched to a gene. The CDR3 length is 14 residues. For the CDR3, the DNA is TGTGCCAGCACCAAGGACAGGGCGGGCTATGGCTACACCTTC. It codes for CASTKDRAGYGYTF.

V usage is TRBV4-1 and J usage is TRBJ1-1; D may be TRBD1 (5 bases). Trimming removed 0 bases at V and 0 bases at J, with 14 bases between. CDR1 and CDR2 (germline): MGHRA, YSYEKL. The CDR3 covers 17 residues. The CDR3 region is CASSQEWGRTMNTEAFF. CDR3 nucleotides: TGCGCCAGCAGCCAAGAATGGGGCAGAACCATGAACACTGAAGCTTTCTTT.

V gene TRBV4-2 combines with J gene TRBJ2-5, with D possibly being TRBD2 (6 bases). CDR1 and CDR2 (germline): LGHNA, YNFKEQ. V was cut by 4 bases and J by 0 bases, with 18 bases left in between. This CDR3 comprises 17 residues. The CDR3 protein is CASSPFNPGLDQETQYF. The CDR3 DNA follows: TGTGCCAGCAGCCCCTTTAACCCGGGACTCGACCAAGAGACCCAGTACTTC.

The chain carries TRBV10-3 and TRBJ1-2, with 10 bases identical to TRBD1. The CDR3 length is 13 residues. J was trimmed by 6 bases and V by 6 bases; bases with no gene match: 4. Germline V gene data show CDR1 as ENHRY and CDR2 as SYGVKD. The CDR3 sequence: CAISPGTGDGYTF. The CDR3 nucleotides read TGTGCCATCAGCCCCGGGACAGGGGATGGCTACACCTTC.

The genes are TRBV11-2 and TRBJ2-1; the match to TRBD2 covers 9 bases. The CDR3 runs to 15 residues. The V gene's germline CDR1 is SGHAT and CDR2 FQNNGV. After removal of 2 bases from V and 3 bases from J, the junction contained 2 bases not matched to a gene. CDR3 in DNA: TGTGCCAGCAGCTTATTGCGGGGGGGCTACAATGAGCAGTTCTTC. Protein sequence: CASSLLRGGYNEQFF.

The CDR3 sequence is CASRLVVANTGELFF. The CDR3 nucleotides read TGTGCCAGCAGGCTAGTGGTGGCGAACACCGGGGAGCTGTTTTTT. V is TRBV7-2 and J is TRBJ2-2; D is unclear. The CDR3 contains 15 residues. V lost 6 bases, J lost 0 bases, and 11 bases lay in between. Germline V gene data show CDR1 as SGHTA and CDR2 as FQGNSA.

The chain uses TRBV30 and TRBJ1-1, with 10 bases identical to TRBD1. The length of the CDR3 is 14 residues. V lost 4 bases, J lost 4 bases, and 6 bases stayed unmatched. Germline loops: CDR1 GTSNPN, CDR2 SVGIG (reference sequence). The CDR3 spells CAWTRTGGSTEAFF. CDR3 coding DNA: TGTGCCTGGACAAGGACAGGGGGGTCCACTGAAGCTTTCTTT.

V is TRBV20-1 and J is TRBJ1-1; D remains unclear. The CDR3 covers 11 residues. Trimming cost V 3 bases and J 8 bases, with 10 bases left between them. The V gene's germline CDR1 is DFQATT and CDR2 SNEGSKA (reference sequence). The CDR3 DNA reads as TGCAGTGCTAGGAAAGCTATGGAAGCTTTCTTT. Its protein product is CSARKAMEAFF.

The rearrangement uses TRBV18 and TRBJ2-2, with D possibly being TRBD1 (5 bases). The CDR3 runs 15 residues. The germline CDR1 and CDR2 sequences are KGHSH and LQKENI. The V end lost 1 base, the J end lost 6 bases, and 12 bases lay between the germline ends. CDR3 coding DNA: TGTGCCAGCTCACCACAGGGGTCTAAGGCCGGGGAGCTGTTTTTT. Its translation is CASSPQGSKAGELFF.

This clone was found once. This rearrangement joins TRBV9 to TRBJ2-3; D is possibly TRBD1 (5 bases). Trimming pared 1 base from V and 4 bases from J, leaving 10 bases between. Germline values: CDR1 SGDLS, CDR2 YYNGEE. The CDR3 is made up of 14 amino acids. CDR3: CASSVKGDPDTQYF. As DNA, the CDR3 is TGTGCCAGCAGCGTAAAAGGGGATCCAGATACGCAGTATTTT. Combining the CDR3 with reference TRBV9 and TRBJ2-3 gives the whole variable domain DSGVTQTPKHLITATGQRVTLRCSPRSGDLSVYWYQQSLDQGLQFLIQYYNGEERAKGNILERFSAQQFPDLHSELNLSSLELGDSALYFCASSVKGDPDTQYFGPGTRLTVL.

The chain links TRBV6-5 to TRBJ1-6; D is uncertain. Looked up from germline, CDR1 is MNHEY and CDR2 is SVGAGI. Trimming cost V 5 bases and J 8 bases, with 16 bases left between them. The CDR3 is made up of 15 amino acids. The CDR3 DNA reads TGTGCCAGCAGTCGTCGGGGAGATAAAGATTCACCCCTCCACTTT. Amino acid sequence: CASSRRGDKDSPLHF.

The genes are TRBV27 and TRBJ2-3, with 12 bases matching TRBD1. CDR1 and CDR2 (germline): MNHEY, SMNVEV (reference sequence). Losses at the gene ends were 2 bases for V and 4 bases for J; bases not matched to a gene: 1. The CDR3 loop spans 15 amino acids. Here the CDR3 reads CASSLGTGGADTQYF. The CDR3 DNA reads TGTGCCAGCAGTTTAGGGACAGGGGGCGCAGATACGCAGTATTTT.

Here the CDR3 reads CSARIGGTQYF. The CDR3 DNA sequence: TGCAGTGCTAGAATAGGAGGTACGCAGTATTTT. V gene TRBV20-1 combines with J gene TRBJ2-3, with D perhaps matching TRBD2 (5 bases). V was trimmed by 2 bases and J by 8 bases, leaving 8 bases between them. The germline gives CDR1 DFQATT, CDR2 SNEGSKA (reference sequence). This CDR3 spans 11 amino acids.

The V and J genes are TRBV7-8 and TRBJ1-2; D not resolved. The CDR3 spans 13 residues. Germline V gene data show CDR1 as SGHVS and CDR2 as FQNEAQ. V lost 1 base, J lost 5 bases, and 8 bases lay in between. CDR3 bases: TGTGCCAGCAGCTTAGACCCTATGTATGGCTACACCTTC. Translated: CASSLDPMYGYTF.

This sequence joins TRBV15 and TRBJ2-3; TRBD2 matches at 11 bases. Germline V gene data show CDR1 as LNHNV and CDR2 as YYDKDF (reference sequence). The CDR3 runs 18 residues. V lost 8 bases, J lost 6 bases, and 19 bases stayed unmatched. CDR3 bases: TGTGCCACCCGCGTAGAGTTCGGGACTAGCGGAGGCGGGGATACGCAGTATTTT. Translating gives CATRVEFGTSGGGDTQYF.

J is TRBJ2-7 and V is TRBV6-1, with 7 bases that match TRBD2. V shed 2 bases, J shed 7 bases, and the junction held 8 bases outside the gene matches. The CDR3 runs to 14 residues. In germline, CDR1 is MNHNS, CDR2 SASEGT. The CDR3 nucleotides are TGTGCCAGCAGTGAAAGAGGGAGGGTGGGAGAGCAGTACTTC. Its translation: CASSERGRVGEQYF.

CDR3 bases: TGTGCCAGCTCACCACCGAACGGGTATGGCTACACCTTC. It codes for CASSPPNGYGYTF. The chain uses TRBV18 and TRBJ1-2; no clear D gene. The V end lost 0 bases, the J end lost 5 bases, and 7 bases lay between the germline ends. This CDR3 has 13 residues. Germline V CDR1 and CDR2: KGHSH, LQKENI.

The gene calls are TRBV27 and TRBJ2-1, with TRBD1 as a possible D gene (6 bases). V lost 4 bases, J lost 1 base, and 14 bases lay in between. This CDR3 is built from 16 residues. Germline loops: CDR1 MNHEY, CDR2 SMNVEV (reference sequence). As DNA, the CDR3 is TGTGCCAGCAGTTCCACAGGGAAGGGGTCCTACAATGAGCAGTTCTTC. Protein: CASSSTGKGSYNEQFF.

In DNA, the CDR3 is TGTGCCAGCAGCGTAGGTGATTCAGACAGATCCCGTCAGTACTTC. Translating it yields CASSVGDSDRSRQYF. This rearrangement joins TRBV9 to TRBJ2-7, with a possible D match to TRBD1 (5 bases). Trimming pared 0 bases from V and 10 bases from J, leaving 20 bases between. The CDR3 runs 15 residues. Germline V CDR1 and CDR2: SGDLS, YYNGEE.

The chain uses TRBV28 and TRBJ2-7; tentatively, D is TRBD1 (5 bases). Germline V gene sequence: CDR1 MDHEN, CDR2 SYDVKM. The CDR3 sequence is 12 residues long. The V and J ends lost 4 bases and 2 bases respectively, with 6 bases between them. This CDR3 is CASSSTAYEQYF. The CDR3 DNA is TGTGCCAGCAGTTCGACAGCCTACGAGCAGTACTTC.

This chain connects TRBV19 to TRBJ2-6; D call uncertain. The ends were cut back, 3 bases at V and 2 bases at J, with 5 bases in the middle. Germline V gene data show CDR1 as LNHDA and CDR2 as SQIVND (reference sequence). The CDR3 runs to 14 residues. The chain's CDR3 is CASSISAGANVLTF. CDR3 nucleotide sequence: TGTGCCAGTAGTATCTCTGCTGGGGCCAACGTCCTGACTTTC.

CDR3: CATSRTLTGEGDTQYF. The CDR3 DNA reads as TGTGCCACCAGCAGAACCCTGACGGGGGAGGGAGATACGCAGTATTTT. This sequence joins TRBV15 and TRBJ2-3, with 7 bases that match TRBD2. There are 16 residues in the CDR3. Germline V CDR1 and CDR2: LNHNV, YYDKDF (reference sequence). After removal of 2 bases from V and 5 bases from J, the junction contained 10 bases not matched to a gene.

Worth noting for this clone: Germline and junction disagree at one end, which may indicate a read error. The sample contains more than one DNA sequence encoding this CDR3. This sequence joins TRBV18 and TRBJ1-1, with 11 nucleotides matching TRBD1. Per germline, CDR1 KGHSH and CDR2 LQKENI. This CDR3 spans 16 amino acids. CDR3: CASSPRTGGAFTEAFF. CDR3 sequence (DNA): TGTGCCAGCTCACCGAGGACAGGGGGCGCATTTACTGAAGCCTTCTTT.

This chain joins TRBV18 and TRBJ2-1; TRBD1 matches at 7 bases. Trimming cost V 3 bases and J 13 bases; bases outside gene matches: 9. Germline CDR1 is KGHSH and CDR2 is LQKENI. CDR3 length equals 13 residues. CDR3 in amino acids: CASSPETGLNQFF. In nucleotides, the CDR3 is TGTGCCAGCTCACCCGAGACAGGGTTGAATCAGTTCTTC. Based on the CDR3 plus reference TRBV18 and TRBJ2-1, the full variable domain is NAGVMQNPRHLVRRRGQEARLRCSPMKGHSHVYWYRQLPEEGLKFMVYLQKENIIDESGMPKERFSAEFPKEGPSILRIQQVVRGDSAAYFCASSPETGLNQFFGPGTRLTVL.

The chain recombines TRBV6-1 with TRBJ1-4; TRBD1 matches at 9 bases. Trimming cost V 6 bases and J 7 bases; bases outside gene matches: 6. CDR1 is MNHNS, CDR2 SASEGT, per germline. The CDR3 loop spans 14 amino acids. CDR3 nucleotide sequence: TGTGCCAGCAGAGGACAGGGGTGGGTTGAAAAACTGTTTTTT. Amino acids: CASRGQGWVEKLFF.

This chain joins TRBV18 and TRBJ1-1; weak D call: TRBD1 (5 bases). Germline loops: CDR1 KGHSH, CDR2 LQKENI. The length of the CDR3 is 15 residues. The germline V and J ends were trimmed by 4 bases and 4 bases, with 16 bases remaining between them. This CDR3 reads CASSLKGQHSTEAFF. CDR3 DNA: TGTGCCAGCTCACTGAAGGGGCAACACAGCACTGAAGCTTTCTTT.